Listed below are T cell receptor beta chains from one sample, sequenced in a study of T cells after yellow fever vaccination. From the 5' RACE reads, TCRdb called clonotypes with MiXCR, one entry per CDR3 protein. The data show a few hundred thousand distinct CDR3 sequences, 8.7% seen once. The material was CD4+ T cells sorted from PBMCs, obtained 5 days after the yellow fever booster vaccination. All receptors derive from a man aged 18 to 35 who received the YFV17D yellow fever vaccine. Each CDR3 is given with its conserved first and last residue. Fields, in order: J gene, D gene, clone size, V gene, CDR3 protein, CDR3 DNA. The D gene is left open where the match is weak. Clone size is stated in some rows and not others, as once, few, many or a class when expanded.

J gene: TRBJ2-5
D gene: NA
clone size: NA
V gene: TRBV7-6
CDR3 protein: CASSLIMGIETQYF
CDR3 DNA: TGTGCCAGCAGCTTAATCATGGGGATAGAGACCCAGTACTTC

J gene: TRBJ1-6
D gene: TRBD1
clone size: few
V gene: TRBV25-1
CDR3 protein: CASSRRTGVSPLHF
CDR3 DNA: TGTGCCAGCAGTCGCCGGACAGGGGTTTCACCCCTCCACTTT

J gene: TRBJ1-1
D gene: NA
clone size: NA
V gene: TRBV2
CDR3 protein: CASSPTGIAEAFF
CDR3 DNA: TGTGCCAGCAGCCCTACAGGGATCGCTGAAGCTTTCTTT

J gene: TRBJ1-4
D gene: NA
clone size: few
V gene: TRBV7-9
CDR3 protein: CASSLASIRQLTKEKLFF
CDR3 DNA: TGTGCCAGCAGCTTAGCGTCGATTAGACAGCTGACGAAGGAAAAACTGTTTTTT

J gene: TRBJ1-2
D gene: TRBD1
clone size: NA
V gene: TRBV9
CDR3 protein: CASSALRQGGGYTF
CDR3 DNA: TGTGCCAGCAGCGCCCTTCGACAGGGGGGAGGCTACACCTTC

J gene: TRBJ2-7
D gene: NA
clone size: few
V gene: TRBV5-1
CDR3 protein: CASSLGPESYEQYF
CDR3 DNA: TGCGCCAGCAGCTTGGGGCCGGAGTCCTACGAGCAGTACTTC

J gene: TRBJ2-5
D gene: NA
clone size: many
V gene: TRBV3-1
CDR3 protein: CASSQGRRETQYF
CDR3 DNA: TGTGCCAGCAGCCAGGGGAGGCGGGAGACCCAGTACTTC

J gene: TRBJ2-5
D gene: TRBD1
clone size: NA
V gene: TRBV7-3
CDR3 protein: CASSPRQGWGETQYF
CDR3 DNA: TGTGCCAGCAGCCCACGACAGGGATGGGGGGAGACCCAGTACTTC

J gene: TRBJ1-6
D gene: TRBD1
clone size: few
V gene: TRBV7-9
CDR3 protein: CASSLRPGTVNSPLHF
CDR3 DNA: TGTGCCAGCAGCCTAAGACCCGGGACAGTAAATTCACCCCTCCACTTT

J gene: TRBJ1-5
D gene: NA
clone size: NA
V gene: TRBV7-9
CDR3 protein: CASSLDPIYSPGIQPQHF
CDR3 DNA: TGTGCCAGCAGCTTAGACCCAATCTACAGCCCGGGCATTCAGCCCCAGCATTTT

J gene: TRBJ1-2
D gene: NA
clone size: many
V gene: TRBV20-1
CDR3 protein: CSADRGANGYTF
CDR3 DNA: TGCAGTGCCGATAGGGGCGCGAATGGCTACACCTTC

J gene: TRBJ2-2
D gene: NA
clone size: few
V gene: TRBV7-2
CDR3 protein: CASSLLGATGELFF
CDR3 DNA: TGTGCCAGCAGCTTACTCGGGGCCACCGGGGAGCTGTTTTTT